Following are 24 T cell receptor beta chains from one sample sequenced in a study of T cell repertoires in cytomegalovirus infection. One entry per CDR3 protein, called by TCRdb with MiXCR from the reads. The data show around 250,000 distinct CDR3 sequences, with approximately 15% seen just once and around 43% held by the top ten. The sequenced sample consisted of CD8+ T cells from PBMCs. These receptors were collected from a human donor in good health (CMV status not recorded). Some clones in this sample may be carry-over from other donors' samples.

On this clonotype: This may be a read error, as it is one base from a much larger clone. The chain joins TRBV7-4 to TRBJ1-4; weak D call: TRBD1 (5 bases). The V gene's germline CDR1 is SGHVT and CDR2 SQSDAQ. This CDR3 is 15 amino acids long. Trimming removed 4 bases from V and 2 bases from J, with 11 bases in between. Here the CDR3 DNA reads TGTGCCAGCAGCTCGGAGGGGCTGACTAATGAAAAACTGTTTTTT. Translated, it gives CASSSEGLTNEKLFF. The variable domain in full, with the rest retrieved from reference TRBV7-4 and TRBJ1-4, is GAGVSQSPRYKVAKRGRDVALRCDSISGHVTLYWYRQTLGQGSEVLTYSQSDAQRDKSGRPSGRFSAERPERSVSTLKIQRTEQGDSAVYLCASSSEGLTNEKLFFGSGTQLSVL.

The genes are TRBV6-2 or TRBV6-3 and TRBJ2-7; D is ambiguous. Germline CDR1 reads MNHEY; CDR2 reads SVGEGT. The CDR3 loop spans 12 amino acids. V lost 5 bases and J lost 4, with 9 bases in between. CDR3 region: CASSAPSYEQYF. CDR3 sequence (DNA): TGTGCCAGCAGTGCGCCGTCTTACGAGCAGTACTTC.

This clonotype was found many times. The chain links TRBV24-1 to TRBJ2-3; 11 positions agree with TRBD2. CDR3 length equals 16 residues. Trimming removed 4 bases from V and 2 bases from J; junction bases left unmatched: 4. Germline assignment: CDR1 KGHDR and CDR2 SFDVKD. The CDR3 here is CATSERTSGYTDTQYF. The DNA of the CDR3 is TGTGCCACCAGTGAGCGGACTAGCGGGTACACAGATACGCAGTATTTT.

In its sample, this clonotype was seen a few times. The chain is built from TRBV27 and TRBJ1-1, with 9 positions matching TRBD1. The CDR3 loop spans 15 amino acids. J gave up 4 bases and V 5 bases, and 8 bases lay outside the gene matches. Germline CDR1 and CDR2: MNHEY and SMNVEV (reference sequence). CDR3 amino acids: CASSRGTGSATEAFF. The CDR3, as DNA: TGTGCCAGCAGTCGGGGGACAGGGTCGGCCACTGAAGCTTTCTTT.

This clonotype was seen repeatedly, ten times or more. The chain employs TRBV12-3 or TRBV12-4 and TRBJ2-3; 7 bases are a match to TRBD2. This CDR3 spans 16 amino acids. With 6 bases clipped from V and 0 bases from J, the junction kept 9 bases outside the gene matches. The CDR3 nucleotides are TGTGCCAGCAGCCCTCCTGGCGGGGGTAGCACAGATACGCAGTATTTT. Amino acids: CASSPPGGGSTDTQYF.

This clonotype was observed many times. This rearrangement joins TRBV7-9 to TRBJ2-7; TRBD1 agrees at 10 bases. Germline V gives CDR1 SEHNR, CDR2 FQNEAQ (reference sequence). J gave up 5 bases and V 2 bases, and 6 bases lay outside the gene matches. This CDR3 region has 15 residues. In DNA form, the CDR3 reads TGTGCCAGCAGCTTACCGGGACAGGGGAAGAACGAGCAGTACTTC. It is translated as CASSLPGQGKNEQYF.

The chain links TRBV6-1 to TRBJ2-3; tentative D call: TRBD1 (5 bases). The V end was cut by 5 bases, the J end by 2 bases, with 8 bases between. Germline V gives CDR1 MNHNS, CDR2 SASEGT. The CDR3 length is 13 residues. As DNA, the CDR3 is TGTGCCAGCAGTTCCAGGGTCACAGATACGCAGTATTTT. Protein sequence: CASSSRVTDTQYF.

A single count supports this clonotype. V and J are TRBV29-1 and TRBJ2-1, with D hard to call. Germline V gene sequence: CDR1 SQVTM, CDR2 ANQGSEA. The CDR3 sequence is 14 residues long. The CDR3 region has the DNA TGCAGTGGTTCCCCGACCGGCTCCTACAATGAGCAGTTCTTC. It is translated as CSGSPTGSYNEQFF.

The table lists this clonotype with a few counts. The CDR3 DNA is TGTGCCAGCAGTTATTCGCCAGACATTAATTCACCCCTCCACTTT. Amino acids: CASSYSPDINSPLHF. V is TRBV6-5 and J is TRBJ1-6; D not resolved. The V and J ends lost 3 bases and 6 bases respectively, with 12 bases between them. There are 15 residues in the CDR3. CDR1 is MNHEY, CDR2 SVGAGI, per germline.

This clonotype was detected a few times. The rearrangement uses TRBV5-1 and TRBJ2-3, with 8 bases aligning to TRBD2. The V gene's germline CDR1 is SGHRS and CDR2 YFSETQ. The CDR3 sequence is 15 residues long. V shed 4 bases, J shed 5 bases, and the junction held 9 bases outside the gene matches. For the CDR3, the DNA is TGCGCCAGCAGCCTCTCGGGGGGGCCCGGAGATACGCAGTATTTT. It translates to CASSLSGGPGDTQYF.

This clonotype was recorded a few times. The genes are TRBV2 and TRBJ1-1, with TRBD1 matching 7 bases. CDR1 SNHLY and CDR2 FYNNEI come from the germline V gene. CDR3 length: 12 residues. Unmatched junction bases numbered 8, after V lost 8 bases and J lost 8 bases. As DNA, the CDR3 is TGTGCCAGCCCAGACAGGGACCGCGAAGCTTTCTTT. It translates to CASPDRDREAFF.

V and J are TRBV6-5 and TRBJ1-5, with TRBD1 identical over 7 bases. Looked up from germline, CDR1 is MNHEY and CDR2 is SVGAGI. Losses at the gene ends were 0 bases for V and 6 bases for J; bases not matched to a gene: 2. This CDR3 is 14 amino acids long. CDR3 sequence (DNA): TGTGCCAGCAGTTACTCGAAGGGGGCTCAGCCCCAGCATTTT. Amino acid sequence: CASSYSKGAQPQHF.

Only a few counts were recorded for this clonotype. This sequence joins TRBV6-6 and TRBJ2-7; TRBD2 matches at 8 bases. This CDR3 is built from 13 residues. Looked up from germline, CDR1 is MNHNY and CDR2 is SVGAGI (reference sequence). The V and J ends lost 6 bases and 3 bases, in that order; junction bases with no gene match: 4. The CDR3 region is CASSRSGGYEQYF. DNA for the CDR3: TGTGCCAGCAGCCGGAGCGGGGGCTACGAGCAGTACTTC.

This clonotype has more than one count but fewer than ten. This chain joins TRBV12-3 or TRBV12-4 and TRBJ1-1, with 9 bases fitting TRBD1. V gave up 5 bases and J gave up 3 bases; unmatched junction bases: 7. The CDR3 spans 15 residues. The DNA of the CDR3 is TGTGCCAGCAGTCCACCGGGACAGGGAGACACTGAAGCTTTCTTT. It yields the protein CASSPPGQGDTEAFF.

Here the CDR3 reads CASRYSSNQPQHF. The CDR3 DNA follows: TGTGCCAGCAGATACAGTAGCAATCAGCCCCAGCATTTT. The chain recombines TRBV6-5 with TRBJ1-5; no definite D call. There are 13 residues in the CDR3. CDR1 is MNHEY and CDR2 is SVGAGI in the germline V gene. V was shortened by 6 bases and J by 0 bases, with 6 bases between the two germline ends.

The V and J genes are TRBV20-1 and TRBJ1-1; D uncertain. With 6 bases removed from V and 5 bases from J, the gap between germline ends came to 16 bases. Germline CDR1 reads DFQATT; CDR2 reads SNEGSKA (reference sequence). The CDR3 sequence is 13 residues long. The CDR3 is CSAPTRVWTEAFF. The CDR3, as DNA: TGCAGTGCACCCACACGGGTGTGGACTGAAGCTTTCTTT.

In this sample, this clonotype turned up a few times. The V and J genes are TRBV12-3 or TRBV12-4 and TRBJ1-3; TRBD1 might be the D (6 bases). The CDR3 consists of 15 residues. V lost 3 bases and J 5 bases, leaving 14 bases between the germline ends. The CDR3 region has the DNA TGTGCCAGCAGTTTCCTACAGGGTCCTAGAAACACCATATATTTT. This translates into CASSFLQGPRNTIYF.

This clonotype was seen only a few times. The chain combines TRBV6-2 or TRBV6-3 with TRBJ2-7; TRBD2 aligns across 9 bases. This CDR3 spans 18 amino acids. Germline CDR1 MNHEY, CDR2 SVGEGT. J was trimmed by 2 bases and V by 0 bases; bases with no gene match: 11. CDR3 region: CASSYSLVAGATTYEQYF. The DNA for the CDR3 is TGTGCCAGCAGTTACTCGTTGGTAGCGGGGGCCACGACCTACGAGCAGTACTTC.

This clonotype showed up many times. J is TRBJ2-1 and V is TRBV7-2, with D unclear. Trimming left V 1 base short and J 7 bases short, with 11 bases between. This CDR3 comprises 14 residues. From germline, CDR1 is SGHTA and CDR2 FQGNSA. This CDR3 is CASSLGWAGNEQFF. The CDR3 nucleotides are TGTGCCAGCAGCTTAGGTTGGGCTGGAAATGAGCAGTTCTTC.

The chain employs TRBV7-9 and TRBJ2-2, with D perhaps matching TRBD1 or TRBD2 (6 bases each). V lost 0 bases to trimming and J lost 0 bases, with 11 bases between them. The CDR3 spans 17 residues. Germline CDR1 is SEHNR and CDR2 is FQNEAQ (reference sequence). CDR3 amino acids: CASSLASGGPNTGELFF. The CDR3, as DNA: TGTGCCAGCAGCTTAGCGTCCGGGGGCCCGAACACCGGGGAGCTGTTTTTT.

This clonotype was seen ten or more times. The chain uses TRBV11-2 and TRBJ1-2, with no clear D. Germline lookup yields CDR1 SGHAT and CDR2 FQNNGV. The CDR3 extends over 11 amino acids. V dropped 3 bases and J dropped 12 bases, with 11 bases sitting between them. The CDR3 DNA sequence: TGTGCCAGCAGCTTCGGCGGTCTTGACACCTTC. Encoded protein: CASSFGGLDTF.

The rearrangement uses TRBV20-1 and TRBJ2-7; D uncertain. The CDR3 is made up of 13 amino acids. Germline V gene sequence: CDR1 DFQATT, CDR2 SNEGSKA (reference sequence). V was clipped by 4 bases and J by 4 bases, with 14 bases between them. This CDR3 reads CSAIGSSVYEQYF. The CDR3 DNA follows: TGCAGTGCTATTGGTTCGTCAGTTTACGAGCAGTACTTC.

This clonotype has a count of ten or more. The chain links TRBV7-8 to TRBJ2-7, with a tentative D call TRBD2 (7 bases). The CDR3 is made up of 14 amino acids. CDR1 is SGHVS, CDR2 FQNEAQ, per germline. Trimming pared 0 bases from V and 6 bases from J, leaving 12 bases between. The CDR3 is CASSLAGGLSEQYF. CDR3 sequence (DNA): TGTGCCAGCAGCTTAGCGGGGGGGCTCTCCGAGCAGTACTTC.

This clonotype was observed many times. The V gene is TRBV7-2, the J gene TRBJ1-1, with D possibly matching TRBD1 (6 bases). V lost 6 bases and J 10 bases, leaving 21 bases between the germline ends. The CDR3 length is 14 residues. Germline V CDR1 and CDR2: SGHTA, FQGNSA. The CDR3 region has the DNA TGTGCCAGCAGTCCAGGGGTCAAGGCCTTTGGAGCTTTCTTT. Amino acid sequence: CASSPGVKAFGAFF.